This T cell receptor (beta chain) is drawn from a study of CD8 T cells in ankylosing spondylitis. Study outcomes and limitations: Reported data indicate significant enrichment of disease-linked clones within matched ankylosing spondylitis synovial fluid. Peripheral blood samples showed relatively rare disease-linked clones, and these clones were CD8+. Earlier studies detected some motif variants in reactive arthritis synovial fluid and blood.

This clonotype appeared a few times. Its antigen is still unknown. Library preparation for TCR beta used quantitative 5'-RACE with molecular barcodes. MiXCR, run by TCRdb on the 5' RACE reads, gives a single entry per CDR3 protein. The profile covers about 360,000 distinct CDR3 sequences, with roughly 20% appearing a single time and about an eighth taken by the ten largest. V lost 6 bases, J lost 3 bases, and 9 bases stayed unmatched. The CDR3 spans 15 residues. Germline assignment: CDR1 MNHEY and CDR2 SMNVEV (reference sequence). The chain uses TRBV27 and TRBJ2-7; 9 bases match TRBD1. Sequences were obtained from blood, either unsorted or a sorted T cell fraction (not recorded which). This TCR was recovered from a male donor with ankylosing spondylitis or in good health (not recorded which). CDR3 bases: TGTGCCAGCAGCCTCACAGGGGGCGCGAACTACGAGCAGTACTTC. Protein: CASSLTGGANYEQYF.